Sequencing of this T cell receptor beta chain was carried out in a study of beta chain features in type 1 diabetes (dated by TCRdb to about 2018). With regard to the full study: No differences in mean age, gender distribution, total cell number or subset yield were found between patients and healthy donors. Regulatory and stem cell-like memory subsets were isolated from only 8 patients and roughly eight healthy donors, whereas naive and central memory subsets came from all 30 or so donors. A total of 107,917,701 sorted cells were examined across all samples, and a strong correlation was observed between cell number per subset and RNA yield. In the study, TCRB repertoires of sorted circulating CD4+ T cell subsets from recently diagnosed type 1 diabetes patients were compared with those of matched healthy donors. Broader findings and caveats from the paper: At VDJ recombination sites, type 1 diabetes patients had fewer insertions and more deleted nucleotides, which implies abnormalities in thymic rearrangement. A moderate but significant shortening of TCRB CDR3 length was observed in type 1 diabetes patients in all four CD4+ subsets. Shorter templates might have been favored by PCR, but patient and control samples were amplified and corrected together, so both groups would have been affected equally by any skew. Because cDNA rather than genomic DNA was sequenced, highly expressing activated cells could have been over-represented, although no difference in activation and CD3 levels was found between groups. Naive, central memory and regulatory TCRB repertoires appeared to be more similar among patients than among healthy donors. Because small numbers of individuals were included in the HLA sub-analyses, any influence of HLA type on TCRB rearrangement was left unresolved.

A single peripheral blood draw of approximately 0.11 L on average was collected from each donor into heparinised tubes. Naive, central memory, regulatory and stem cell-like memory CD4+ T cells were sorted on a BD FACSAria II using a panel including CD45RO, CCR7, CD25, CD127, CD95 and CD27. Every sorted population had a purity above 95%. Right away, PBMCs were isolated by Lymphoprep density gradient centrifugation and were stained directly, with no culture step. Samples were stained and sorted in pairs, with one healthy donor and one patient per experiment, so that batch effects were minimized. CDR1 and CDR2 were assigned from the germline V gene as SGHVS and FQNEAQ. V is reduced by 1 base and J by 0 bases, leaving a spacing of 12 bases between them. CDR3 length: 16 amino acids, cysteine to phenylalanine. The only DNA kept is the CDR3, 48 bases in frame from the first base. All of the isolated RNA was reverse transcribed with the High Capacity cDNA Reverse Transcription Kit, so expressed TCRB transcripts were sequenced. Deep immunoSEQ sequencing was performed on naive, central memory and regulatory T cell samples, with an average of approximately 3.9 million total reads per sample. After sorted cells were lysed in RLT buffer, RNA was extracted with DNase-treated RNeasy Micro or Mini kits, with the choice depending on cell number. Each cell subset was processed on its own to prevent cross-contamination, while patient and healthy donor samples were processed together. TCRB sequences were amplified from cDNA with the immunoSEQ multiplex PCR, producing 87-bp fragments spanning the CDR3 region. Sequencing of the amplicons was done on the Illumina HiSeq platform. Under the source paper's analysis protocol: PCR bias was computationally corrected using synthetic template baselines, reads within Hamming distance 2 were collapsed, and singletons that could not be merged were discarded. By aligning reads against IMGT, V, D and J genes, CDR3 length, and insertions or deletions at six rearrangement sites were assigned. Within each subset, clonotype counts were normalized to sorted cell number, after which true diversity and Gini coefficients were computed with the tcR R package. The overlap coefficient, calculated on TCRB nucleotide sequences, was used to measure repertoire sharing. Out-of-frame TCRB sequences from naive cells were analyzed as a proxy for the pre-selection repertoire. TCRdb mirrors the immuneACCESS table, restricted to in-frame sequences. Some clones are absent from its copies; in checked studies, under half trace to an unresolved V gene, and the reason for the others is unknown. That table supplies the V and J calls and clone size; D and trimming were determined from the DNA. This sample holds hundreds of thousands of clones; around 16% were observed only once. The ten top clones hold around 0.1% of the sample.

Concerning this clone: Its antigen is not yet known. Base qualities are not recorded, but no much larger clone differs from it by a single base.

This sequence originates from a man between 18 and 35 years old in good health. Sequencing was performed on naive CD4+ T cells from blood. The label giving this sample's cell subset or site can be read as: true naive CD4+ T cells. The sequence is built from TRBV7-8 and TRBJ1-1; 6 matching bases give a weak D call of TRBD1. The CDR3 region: CASSLGSGDMNTEAFF. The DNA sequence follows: TGTGCCAGCAGCTTAGGGTCAGGGGATATGAACACTGAAGCTTTCTTT.